The 7 T cell receptor beta chains reported below all come from one sample, sequenced in a study of blood T cell repertoires in COVID-19. Clones were sequenced by immunoSEQ multiplex PCR, and TCRdb holds only the in-frame ones, with some missing. The sample lists hundreds of thousands of clones, 89% occurring once. The sequenced sample consisted of peripheral blood. The receptors were gathered from a young man with COVID-19, enrolled during active disease.

The chain is built from TRBV28 and TRBJ1-1; no definite D call. V lost 3 bases and J 0 bases, leaving 8 bases between the germline ends. The CDR3 is made up of 14 amino acids. Germline V CDR1 and CDR2: MDHEN, SYDVKM. The CDR3 DNA is TGTGCCAGCAGTTTCATCCGGGTGAACACTGAAGCTTTCTTT. Its protein product is CASSFIRVNTEAFF.

The rearrangement uses TRBV18 and TRBJ1-2; D is unresolved. The CDR3 totals 15 residues. Trimming took off 4 bases at V and 1 base at J, with 13 bases between the two ends. Germline V CDR1 and CDR2: KGHSH, LQKENI. CDR3 bases: TGTGCCAGCTCACAAAACCCCGGGAATAACTATGGCTACACCTTC. This sequence encodes CASSQNPGNNYGYTF.

The rearrangement links TRBV18 to TRBJ2-2; 8 bases agree with TRBD1. Germline values: CDR1 KGHSH, CDR2 LQKENI. The CDR3 spans 14 residues. The V gene end was trimmed by 6 bases and the J gene end by 5 bases; junction bases not matched to a gene: 5. In nucleotides, the CDR3 is TGTGCCAGCTCTGGACAGGGTTCGACCGGGGAGCTGTTTTTT. Its protein product is CASSGQGSTGELFF. The full variable domain, in which reference TRBV18 and TRBJ2-2 provide the parts outside the CDR3, is NAGVMQNPRHLVRRRGQEARLRCSPMKGHSHVYWYRQLPEEGLKFMVYLQKENIIDESGMPKERFSAEFPKEGPSILRIQQVVRGDSAAYFCASSGQGSTGELFFGEGSRLTVL.

This chain uses TRBV6-5 with TRBJ1-2; D remains ambiguous. V lost 3 bases and J lost 1, with 9 bases in between. Germline CDR1 reads MNHEY; CDR2 reads SVGAGI. The CDR3 consists of 14 residues. This chain's CDR3 is CASSYSVNNYGYTF. The CDR3 DNA follows: TGTGCCAGCAGTTATTCAGTCAATAACTATGGCTACACCTTC.

The chain employs TRBV6-5 and TRBJ2-3, with 10 bases lining up with TRBD2. This CDR3 is 14 amino acids long. V shed 8 bases and J 5 bases; nucleotides not matched to a gene: 7. Per the germline V gene, CDR1 is MNHEY and CDR2 is SVGAGI. The CDR3 DNA is TGTGCCAGCCCCCTAGCGGGAGTTGTAGATACGCAGTATTTT. Protein sequence: CASPLAGVVDTQYF.

The chain carries TRBV5-6 and TRBJ1-1; 10 positions agree with TRBD1. Unmatched junction bases numbered 5, after V lost 2 bases and J lost 1 base. The V gene's germline CDR1 is SGHDT and CDR2 YYEEEE. This CDR3 is 16 amino acids long. This CDR3 is CASSFRQGARNTEAFF. The CDR3 nucleotides read TGTGCCAGCAGCTTCCGACAGGGGGCAAGGAACACTGAAGCTTTCTTT.

The chain carries TRBV13 and TRBJ2-5; no clear D gene. Germline CDR1 is PRHDT and CDR2 is FYEKMQ (reference sequence). The length of the CDR3 is 11 residues. Trimming shortened V by 3 bases and J by 5 bases, and 4 bases separated the two germline ends. CDR3 bases: TGTGCCAGCAGCTTCCGGGAGACCCAGTACTTC. Protein: CASSFRETQYF. Drawing the rest from reference TRBV13 and TRBJ2-5, the complete variable domain is AAGVIQSPRHLIKEKRETATLKCYPIPRHDTVYWYQQGPGQDPQFLISFYEKMQSDKGSIPDRFSAQQFSDYHSELNMSSLELGDSALYFCASSFRETQYFGPGTRLLVL.